This entry lists 5 T cell receptor beta chains sequenced from one sample in a study of STAT5B mutations in CD4+ large granular lymphocyte leukemia. Using immunoSEQ multiplex PCR, the repertoire was profiled, and TCRdb retains in-frame clones only, with some absent. This table has roughly 38,000 clones, 70% to 80% appearing once. Sequencing input: CD4+ T cells from blood buffy coats. These TCRs come from a human donor in good health.

V usage is TRBV18 and J usage is TRBJ1-3, with TRBD1 identical over 9 bases. CDR1 and CDR2 from the germline V gene are KGHSH and LQKENI. With 2 bases clipped from V and 1 base from J, the junction kept 6 bases outside the gene matches. The CDR3 has 17 residues. CDR3 sequence: CASSPFRTGDSGNTIYF. In DNA form, the CDR3 reads TGTGCCAGCTCACCATTTCGGACAGGGGATTCTGGAAACACCATATATTTT.

The chain combines TRBV5-6 with TRBJ2-3, with 8 positions matching TRBD1. The germline V gene encodes CDR1 SGHDT and CDR2 YYEEEE. This CDR3 comprises 16 residues. V was pared by 4 bases and J by 1 base, with 8 bases of the junction left unmatched. CDR3 in amino acids: CASSPMTGAGTDTQYF. CDR3 sequence (DNA): TGTGCCAGCAGCCCGATGACAGGGGCGGGCACAGATACGCAGTATTTT.

V gene TRBV5-4 combines with J gene TRBJ2-7; 12 bases match TRBD2. This CDR3 has 16 amino acids. V shed 3 bases and J 3 bases; nucleotides not matched to a gene: 7. Germline CDR1 is SGHNT and CDR2 is YYREEE (reference sequence). The DNA of the CDR3 is TGTGCCAGCAGCTCCGCCCTAGCGGGGGGGCTCTACGAGCAGTACTTC. It codes for CASSSALAGGLYEQYF.

J is TRBJ2-5 and V is TRBV29-1, with D possibly TRBD2 on 6 matching bases. Germline V gives CDR1 SQVTM, CDR2 ANQGSEA. Trimming removed 1 base at V and 5 bases at J, with 11 bases between. The CDR3 has 13 amino acids. The CDR3 nucleotides are TGCAGCGTTGAAGGACCTAGCGCCGAGACCCAGTACTTC. It specifies CSVEGPSAETQYF.

V usage is TRBV4-1 and J usage is TRBJ2-1, with D possibly matching TRBD1 (6 bases). This CDR3 is built from 14 residues. The germline gives CDR1 MGHRA, CDR2 YSYEKL. Trimming took off 4 bases at V and 10 bases at J, with 17 bases between the two ends. The CDR3: CASSLPDSQEEQFF. In nucleotides, the CDR3 is TGCGCCAGCAGCCTCCCGGACAGCCAGGAGGAGCAGTTCTTC.